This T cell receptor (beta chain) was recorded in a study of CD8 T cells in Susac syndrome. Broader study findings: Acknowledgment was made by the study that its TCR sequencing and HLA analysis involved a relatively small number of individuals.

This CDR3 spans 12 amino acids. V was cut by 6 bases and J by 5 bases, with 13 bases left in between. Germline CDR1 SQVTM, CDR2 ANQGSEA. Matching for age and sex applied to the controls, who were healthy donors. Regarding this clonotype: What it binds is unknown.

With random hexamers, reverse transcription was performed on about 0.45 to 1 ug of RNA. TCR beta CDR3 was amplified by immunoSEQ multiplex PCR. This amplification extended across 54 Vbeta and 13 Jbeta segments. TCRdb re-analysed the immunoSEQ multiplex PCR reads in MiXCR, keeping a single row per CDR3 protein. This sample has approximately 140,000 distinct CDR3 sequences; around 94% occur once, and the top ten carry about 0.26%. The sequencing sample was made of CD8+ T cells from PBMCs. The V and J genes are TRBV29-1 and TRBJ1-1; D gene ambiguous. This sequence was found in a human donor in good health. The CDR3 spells CSVGIVGTEAFF. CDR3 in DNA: TGCAGCGTCGGGATTGTAGGTACTGAAGCTTTCTTT.